One and the same sample provided the 3 T cell receptor beta chains below, sequenced in a study of T cell responses to AZD1222 COVID-19 vaccine. The table came from immunoSEQ multiplex PCR; TCRdb's copy has only in-frame clones and leaves some out. The sample holds tens of thousands of clones; 70% to 90% are singletons and the top ten take roughly 1.9%. The source was peripheral blood, collected on day 0 of AZD1222 vaccination. These receptors all come from an adult in good health.

The rearrangement uses TRBV30 and TRBJ2-7; 13 bases fit TRBD2. This CDR3 has 15 residues. Germline V gene lookup returns CDR1 GTSNPN and CDR2 SVGIG (reference sequence). V trimming: 3 bases; J trimming: 7 bases; junction bases outside the gene matches: 9. CDR3 sequence (DNA): TGTGCCTGGAGCCAGGGACTAGCGGGGATTCGGGAGCAGTACTTC. It encodes CAWSQGLAGIREQYF.

The chain carries TRBV11-3 and TRBJ2-3, with TRBD1 identical over 8 bases. The CDR3 loop spans 13 amino acids. From germline, CDR1 is SGHNT and CDR2 YENEEA. With V trimmed by 5 bases and J by 6 bases, 4 bases remained unmatched. CDR3 DNA sequence: TGTGCCAGCAGCCCGCGGACAGGGGATACGCAGTATTTT. Amino acid sequence: CASSPRTGDTQYF. Full variable domain (remainder filled in from reference TRBV11-3 and TRBJ2-3): EAGVVQSPRYKIIEKKQPVAFWCNPISGHNTLYWYLQNLGQGPELLIRYENEEAVDDSQLPKDRFSAERLKGVDSTLKIQPAELGDSAVYLCASSPRTGDTQYFGPGTRLTVL.

The chain carries TRBV19 and TRBJ1-1; D is perhaps TRBD1 (5 bases). This CDR3 contains 17 residues. Germline V gene lookup returns CDR1 LNHDA and CDR2 SQIVND (reference sequence). Trimming took 8 bases from V and 1 from J, leaving 23 bases between them. CDR3 nucleotide sequence: TGTGCCAGTTACTCGGGGAGGGGCGCCGAGGGGAACACTGAAGCTTTCTTT. Protein: CASYSGRGAEGNTEAFF. The entire variable domain, with the rest obtained from reference TRBV19 and TRBJ1-1, is as follows: DGGITQSPKYLFRKEGQNVTLSCEQNLNHDAMYWYRQDPGQGLRLIYYSQIVNDFQKGDIAEGYSVSREKKESFPLTVTSAQKNPTAFYLCASYSGRGAEGNTEAFFGQGTRLTVV.